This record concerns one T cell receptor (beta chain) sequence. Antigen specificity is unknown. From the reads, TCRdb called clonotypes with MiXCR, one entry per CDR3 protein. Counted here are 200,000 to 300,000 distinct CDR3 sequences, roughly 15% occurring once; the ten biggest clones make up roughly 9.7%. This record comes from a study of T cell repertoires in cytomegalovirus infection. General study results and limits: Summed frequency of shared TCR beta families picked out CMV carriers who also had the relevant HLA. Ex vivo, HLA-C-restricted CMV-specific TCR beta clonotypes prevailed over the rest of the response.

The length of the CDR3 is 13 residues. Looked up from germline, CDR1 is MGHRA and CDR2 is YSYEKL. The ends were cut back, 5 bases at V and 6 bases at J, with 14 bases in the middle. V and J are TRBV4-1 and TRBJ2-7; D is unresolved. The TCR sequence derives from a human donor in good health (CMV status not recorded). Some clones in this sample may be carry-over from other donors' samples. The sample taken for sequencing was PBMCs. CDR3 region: CASSVRLGIEQYF. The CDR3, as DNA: TGCGCCAGCAGCGTCAGGCTCGGAATCGAGCAGTACTTC.